The present T cell receptor beta chain was sequenced within a study of T cell responses to AZD1222 COVID-19 vaccine. Germline V gene lookup returns CDR1 SGHNT and CDR2 YENEEA. The CDR3 runs 13 residues. Trimming took 5 bases from V and 13 from J, leaving 15 bases between them. TCRdb's table, derived via immunoSEQ multiplex PCR, lists solely in-frame clones and lacks some. The table lists about 120,000 clones, roughly nine tenths of them singletons. The TCR was taken from an adult in good health. Material: peripheral blood, obtained on day 0 of AZD1222 vaccination. The chain combines TRBV11-3 with TRBJ1-6; the D is unclear. The CDR3 loop reads CASSRGTRAPLHF. CDR3 nucleotides: TGTGCCAGCAGCCGAGGTACCCGGGCGCCCCTCCACTTT.